This T cell receptor (beta chain) was captured in a study of CD8 T cells in Susac syndrome. Reverse transcription of roughly 0.45 to 1 ug RNA was carried out with random hexamers. TCRdb used MiXCR to reprocess the immunoSEQ multiplex PCR reads, holding one entry per CDR3 protein. The sample yields approximately 130,000 distinct CDR3 sequences, 90% to 95% seen once. Germline V gene data show CDR1 as SQVTM and CDR2 as ANQGSEA. Trimming pared 3 bases from V and 4 bases from J, leaving 9 bases between. CDR3 length: 13 residues. This receptor was taken from a human donor with multiple sclerosis. The sequencing input was CD8+ T cells from PBMCs. This chain joins TRBV29-1 and TRBJ2-2; D gene uncertain. This chain's CDR3 is CSVDGQTTGELFF. CDR3 nucleotide sequence: TGCAGCGTTGACGGGCAGACCACCGGGGAGCTGTTTTTT.